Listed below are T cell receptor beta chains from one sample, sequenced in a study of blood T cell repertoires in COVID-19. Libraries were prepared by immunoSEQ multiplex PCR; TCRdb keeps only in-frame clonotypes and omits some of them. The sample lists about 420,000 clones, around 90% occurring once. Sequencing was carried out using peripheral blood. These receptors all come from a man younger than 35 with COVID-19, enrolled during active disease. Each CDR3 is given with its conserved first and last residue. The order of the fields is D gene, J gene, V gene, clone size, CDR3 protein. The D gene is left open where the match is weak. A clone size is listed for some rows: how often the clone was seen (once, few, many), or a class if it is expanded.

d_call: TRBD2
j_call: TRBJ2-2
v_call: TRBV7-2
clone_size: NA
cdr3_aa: CASSAGTSAGGELFF

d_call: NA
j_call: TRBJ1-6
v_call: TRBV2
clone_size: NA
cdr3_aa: CASSEALRSSYNSPLHF

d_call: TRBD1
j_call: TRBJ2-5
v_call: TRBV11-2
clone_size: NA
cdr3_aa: CASSQDRGGETQYF

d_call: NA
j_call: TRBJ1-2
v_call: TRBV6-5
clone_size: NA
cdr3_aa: CASSRGMGYGYTF

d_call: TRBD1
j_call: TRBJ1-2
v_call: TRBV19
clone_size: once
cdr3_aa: CASSIGWTGGSGGYTF

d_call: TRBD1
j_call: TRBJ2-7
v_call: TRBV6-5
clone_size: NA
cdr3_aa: CASRSPRGRAYEQYF

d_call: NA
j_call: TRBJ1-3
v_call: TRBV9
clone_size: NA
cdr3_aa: CASSVRGSFGNTIYF

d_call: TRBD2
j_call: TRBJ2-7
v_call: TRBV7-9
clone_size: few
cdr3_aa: CASSLGGGGEQYF

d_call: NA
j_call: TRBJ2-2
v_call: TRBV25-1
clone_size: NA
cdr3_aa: CASSARLSTGELFF

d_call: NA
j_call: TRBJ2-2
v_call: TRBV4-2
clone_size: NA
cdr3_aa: CASSRAAGASTGELFF

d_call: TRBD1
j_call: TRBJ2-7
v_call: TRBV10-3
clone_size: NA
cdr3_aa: CAISPGQGLYEQYF

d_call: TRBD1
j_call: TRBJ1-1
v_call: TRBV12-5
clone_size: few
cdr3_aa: CASGLVYGTAMNTEAFF

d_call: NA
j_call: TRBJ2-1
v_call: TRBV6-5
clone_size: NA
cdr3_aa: CASRGTGLEQFF

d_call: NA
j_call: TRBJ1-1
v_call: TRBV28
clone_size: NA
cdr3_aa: CASSLLQGREAFF

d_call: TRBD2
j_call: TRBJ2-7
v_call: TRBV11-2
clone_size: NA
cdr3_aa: CASSPQRGSSYEQYF

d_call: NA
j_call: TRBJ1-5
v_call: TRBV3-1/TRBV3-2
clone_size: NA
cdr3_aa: CASSPSGTTGNQPQHF

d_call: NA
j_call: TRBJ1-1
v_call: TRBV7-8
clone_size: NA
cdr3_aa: CASSPTWGGTEAFF

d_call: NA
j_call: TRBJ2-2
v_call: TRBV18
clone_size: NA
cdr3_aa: CASSPVTGANTGELFF

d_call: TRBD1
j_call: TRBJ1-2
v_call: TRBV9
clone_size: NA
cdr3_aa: CASSTGAGGYTF

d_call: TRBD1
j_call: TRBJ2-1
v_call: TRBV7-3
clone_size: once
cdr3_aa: CASSLGTGSYNEQFF

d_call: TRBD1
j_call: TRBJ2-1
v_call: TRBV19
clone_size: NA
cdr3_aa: CASSPDRINEQFF

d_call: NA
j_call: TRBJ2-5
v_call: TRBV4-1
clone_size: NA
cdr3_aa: CASSQAGGRGRQTQYF

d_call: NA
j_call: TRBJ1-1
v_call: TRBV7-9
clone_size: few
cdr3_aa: CASTDVRGGNTEAFF

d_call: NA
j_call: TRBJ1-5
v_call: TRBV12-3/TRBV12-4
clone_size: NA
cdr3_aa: CASSLEFRQPQHF

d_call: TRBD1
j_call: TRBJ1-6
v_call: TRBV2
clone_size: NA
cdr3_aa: CASNRDRGRESPLHF

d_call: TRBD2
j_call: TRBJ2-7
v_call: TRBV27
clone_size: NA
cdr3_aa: CASSPLTSGGYEQYF

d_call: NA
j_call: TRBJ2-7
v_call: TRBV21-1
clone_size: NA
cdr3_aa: CARGGQRYF

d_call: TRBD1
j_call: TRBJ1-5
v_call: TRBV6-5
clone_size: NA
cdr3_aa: CASRAGQGNQPQHF

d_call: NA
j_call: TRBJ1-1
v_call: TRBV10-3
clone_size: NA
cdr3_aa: CAISETGMANTEAFF

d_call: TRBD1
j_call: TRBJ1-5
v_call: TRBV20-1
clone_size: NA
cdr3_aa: CSAEGTGSQHF

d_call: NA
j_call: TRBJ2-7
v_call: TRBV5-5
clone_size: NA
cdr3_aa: CASSPLGWGSEQYF

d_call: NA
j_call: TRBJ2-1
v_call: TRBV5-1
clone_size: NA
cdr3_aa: CASWGDGFNEQFF

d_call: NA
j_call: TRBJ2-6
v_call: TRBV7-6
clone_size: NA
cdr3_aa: CASSPDSFSGANVLTF

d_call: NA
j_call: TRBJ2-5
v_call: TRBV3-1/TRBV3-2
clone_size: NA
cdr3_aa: CASGFHGTQETQYF

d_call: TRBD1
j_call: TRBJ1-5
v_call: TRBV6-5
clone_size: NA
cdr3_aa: CASSYDGTGSQPQHF

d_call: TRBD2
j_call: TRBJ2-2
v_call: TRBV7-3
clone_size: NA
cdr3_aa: CASSLHGGGTGELFF

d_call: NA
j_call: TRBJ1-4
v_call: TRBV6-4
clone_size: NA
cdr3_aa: CASSDSAGDNEKLFF

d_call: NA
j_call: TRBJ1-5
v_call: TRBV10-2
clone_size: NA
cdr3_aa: CASSEPGSQPQHF

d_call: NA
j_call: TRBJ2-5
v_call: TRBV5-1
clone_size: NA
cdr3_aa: CASSLDNQETQYF

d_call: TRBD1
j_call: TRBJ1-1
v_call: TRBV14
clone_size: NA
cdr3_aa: CASSQDQRVLIPFFGTGYTEAFF

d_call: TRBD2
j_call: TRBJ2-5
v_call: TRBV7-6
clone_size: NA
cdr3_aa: CASSPGTSGGQETQYF

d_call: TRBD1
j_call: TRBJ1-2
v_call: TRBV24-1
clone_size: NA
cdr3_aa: CATSDDRGTEAYPYTNYGYTF

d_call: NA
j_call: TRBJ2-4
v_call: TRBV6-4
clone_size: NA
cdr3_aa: CASSPAPGHSRYF

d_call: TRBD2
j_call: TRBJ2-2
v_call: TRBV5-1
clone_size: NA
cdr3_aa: CASSWKALAGGTGELFF

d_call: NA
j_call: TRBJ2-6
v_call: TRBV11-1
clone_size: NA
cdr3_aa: CASATGRFTGANVLTF

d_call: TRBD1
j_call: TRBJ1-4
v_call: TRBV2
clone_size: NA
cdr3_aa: CASTGQGGEKLFF

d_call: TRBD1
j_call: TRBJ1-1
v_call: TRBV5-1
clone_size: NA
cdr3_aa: CASRLTVQGTSTEAFF

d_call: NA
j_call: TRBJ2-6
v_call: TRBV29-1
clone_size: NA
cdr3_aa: CSVGALSSGANVLTF

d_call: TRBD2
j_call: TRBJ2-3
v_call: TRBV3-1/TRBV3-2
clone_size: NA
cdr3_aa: CASSQVGLASTDTQYF

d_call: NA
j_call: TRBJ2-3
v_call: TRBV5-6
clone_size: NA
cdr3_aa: CASSLGPNTDTQYF

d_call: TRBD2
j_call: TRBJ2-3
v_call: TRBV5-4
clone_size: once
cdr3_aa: CASSPRTSGDTDTQYF

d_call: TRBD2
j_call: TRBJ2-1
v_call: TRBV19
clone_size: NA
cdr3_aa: CASSIVLAGGPNEQFF

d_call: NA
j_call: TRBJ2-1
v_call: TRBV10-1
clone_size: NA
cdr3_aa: CASSAGTAYNEQFF